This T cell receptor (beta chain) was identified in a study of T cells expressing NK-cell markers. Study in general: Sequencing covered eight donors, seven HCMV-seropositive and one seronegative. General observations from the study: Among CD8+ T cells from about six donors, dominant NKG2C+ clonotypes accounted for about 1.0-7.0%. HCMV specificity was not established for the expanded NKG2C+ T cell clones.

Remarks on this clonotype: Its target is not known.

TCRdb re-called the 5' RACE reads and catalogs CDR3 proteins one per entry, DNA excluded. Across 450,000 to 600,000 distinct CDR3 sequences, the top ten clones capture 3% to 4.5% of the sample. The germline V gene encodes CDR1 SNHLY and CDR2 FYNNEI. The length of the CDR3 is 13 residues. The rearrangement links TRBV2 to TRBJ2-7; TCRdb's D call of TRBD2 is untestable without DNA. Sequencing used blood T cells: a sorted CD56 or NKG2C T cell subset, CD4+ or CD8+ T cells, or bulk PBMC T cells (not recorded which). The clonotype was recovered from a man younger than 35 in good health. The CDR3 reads CASKRRTLGEQYF.